This paragraph reports one T cell receptor beta chain. Its target is unknown. Between the trimmed V and J ends, which lost 5 bases and 0 bases, there was a span of 6 bases. This CDR3 region has 13 residues. Germline-derived CDR1 and CDR2 are MNHNY and SVGAGI (reference sequence). The data stem from a study of cytomegalovirus exposure and HLA in healthy donors. About the research overall: Within the Caucasian-associated ancestry cluster were approximately 77% of the approximately 400 genotyped donors.

Study conclusions and caveats: Later work found that TCR association rates differed between HLA loci; DRB1 had the most and HLA-C the fewest. The likely origin of a cluster of highly shared sequence variants was a sequencing artifact. Previous analysis showed most TCR beta V segments were productive about 87% or about 30% of the time.

60 Vbeta and 13 Jbeta primers were used in PCR. Assay used: immunoSEQ multiplex PCR; TCRdb lists only in-frame clones, some missing. The sample has 180,000 or so clones, roughly 80% seen once. Sequencing was performed on PBMCs. This chain connects TRBV6-6 to TRBJ2-3, with D uncertain. The clonotype comes from a woman aged 40 to 50 in good health and CMV-seropositive. CDR3 sequence reads: CASSRTSTDTQYF. DNA for the CDR3: TGTGCCAGCAGTCGCACTAGCACAGATACGCAGTATTTT.